This entry lists 20 T cell receptor beta chains sequenced from one sample in a study of regulatory T cells in long-lasting Graves disease. iRepertoire HTBI primers and Arm-PCR of CDR3 regions built TCR beta libraries. TCRdb reprocessed the multiplex PCR reads via MiXCR and lists one record per CDR3 protein. The sample shows hundreds of thousands of distinct CDR3 sequences, around 21% of them seen only once. Specified time point: persistent/refractory GD, antithyroid drugs over 5 years with positive TRAb. PBMC RNA served as the TCR library source. Sequenced here: peripheral blood mononuclear cells (PBMCs), sampled when the disease was refractory, from a patient treated with antithyroid drugs. All receptors come from a female donor with Graves disease.

This clonotype was observed once. The chain combines TRBV7-6 with TRBJ1-1; D call uncertain. The V end was cut by 5 bases, the J end by 7 bases, with 14 bases between. The CDR3 has 13 residues. Germline V gene lookup returns CDR1 SGHVS and CDR2 FNYEAQ. The CDR3, as DNA: TGTGCCAGCAGCCCTCGGGAAGAGGGTGAAGCTTTCTTT. This codes for CASSPREEGEAFF.

This clonotype was seen ten or more times. The chain recombines TRBV10-3 with TRBJ2-7; D call uncertain. Germline CDR1 is ENHRY and CDR2 is SYGVKD. Trimming took off 0 bases at V and 3 bases at J, with 6 bases between the two ends. The CDR3 consists of 13 residues. The CDR3 DNA sequence: TGTGCCATCAGTGAGTCCCCGAACTACGAGCAGTACTTC. This translates into CAISESPNYEQYF.

The table lists this clonotype with many counts. J is TRBJ2-7 and V is TRBV28; weak D call: TRBD1 (5 bases). CDR1 is MDHEN, CDR2 SYDVKM, per germline. This CDR3 has 13 amino acids. Trimming left V 7 bases short and J 4 bases short, with 14 bases between. The CDR3 reads CASTPGHAYEQYF. In nucleotides, the CDR3 is TGTGCCAGCACTCCCGGACACGCATACGAGCAGTACTTC.

The chain combines TRBV12-3 or TRBV12-4 with TRBJ2-3; TRBD2 might be the D (6 bases). The CDR3 extends over 14 amino acids. Trimming left V 4 bases short and J 4 bases short, with 12 bases between. CDR3 loop: CASSSNWGADTQYF. The CDR3 DNA follows: TGTGCCAGCAGTTCCAACTGGGGGGCAGATACGCAGTATTTT.

The table lists this clonotype with many counts. This chain uses TRBV28 with TRBJ2-7; TRBD2 agrees at 8 bases. Germline V CDR1 and CDR2: MDHEN, SYDVKM. This CDR3 contains 16 residues. V was pared by 8 bases and J by 0 bases, with 12 bases of the junction left unmatched. CDR3 loop: CASPPRGAGVSYEQYF. CDR3 coding DNA: TGTGCCAGCCCCCCCAGAGGAGCGGGAGTCTCCTACGAGCAGTACTTC.

This clonotype was found many times. The chain links TRBV6-1 to TRBJ1-2; tentative D call: TRBD1 (6 bases). Trimming stripped 6 bases from V and 1 base from J, with 15 bases between. CDR1 and CDR2 from the germline V gene are MNHNS and SASEGT. The CDR3 has 15 amino acids. The CDR3 coding sequence is TGTGCCAGCAGCGATAGGACAGCTCTTAACTATGGCTACACCTTC. It translates to CASSDRTALNYGYTF.

The V gene is TRBV5-1, the J gene TRBJ1-1; TRBD1 matches 9 bases. Germline values: CDR1 SGHRS, CDR2 YFSETQ. The V gene end was trimmed by 5 bases and the J gene end by 5 bases; junction bases not matched to a gene: 10. The CDR3 is made up of 15 amino acids. In nucleotides, the CDR3 is TGCGCCAGCAGGGACACAGGGGGCGCCGATACTGAAGCTTTCTTT. This encodes CASRDTGGADTEAFF.

This rearrangement joins TRBV3-1 to TRBJ2-3; TRBD2 might be the D (5 bases). The CDR3 loop spans 13 amino acids. With 11 bases removed from V and 6 bases from J, the gap between germline ends came to 18 bases. Germline CDR1 and CDR2: LGHDT and YNNKEL (reference sequence). DNA of the CDR3: TGTGCCGCTCAGTCTAGCAACGGGGATACGCAGTATTTT. Its protein product is CAAQSSNGDTQYF.

Worth noting for this clonotype: At one of its ends the junction is not consistent with the germline gene, which may arise from a read error. This chain joins TRBV6-1 and TRBJ1-1; a possible D gene is TRBD1 (6 bases). The CDR3 contains 12 residues. Germline CDR1 is MNHNS and CDR2 is SASEGT. The DNA for the CDR3 is TGTACCAGCTCCGGGGGCTTTACTGAAGCTTTCTTT. Amino acid sequence: CTSSGGFTEAFF.

The chain employs TRBV10-3 and TRBJ2-4; D gene ambiguous. Trimming left V 3 bases short and J 1 base short, with 7 bases between. CDR1 ENHRY and CDR2 SYGVKD come from the germline V gene. The CDR3 contains 14 residues. DNA for the CDR3: TGTGCCATCAGTGACCCTAAGGCCAAAAACATTCAGTACTTC. The encoded protein is CAISDPKAKNIQYF.

The DNA for the CDR3 is TGTGCCAGCTCCCTCCGGGGGGAGCGGTACAATGAGCAGTTCTTC. This codes for CASSLRGERYNEQFF. The rearrangement joins TRBV18 to TRBJ2-1; 7 bases map to TRBD2. J was trimmed by 4 bases and V by 6 bases; bases with no gene match: 9. The CDR3 totals 15 residues. The germline V gene encodes CDR1 KGHSH and CDR2 LQKENI.

The rearrangement joins TRBV20-1 to TRBJ1-1; 7 bases are shared with TRBD1. Germline CDR1 is DFQATT and CDR2 is SNEGSKA (reference sequence). The CDR3 contains 13 residues. V lost 4 bases and J lost 8; bases outside the gene matches: 10. The CDR3 loop reads CSAIGGGGGEAFF. The CDR3 DNA sequence: TGCAGTGCTATTGGAGGGGGCGGGGGGGAAGCTTTCTTT.

This clonotype was observed many times. The chain's CDR3 is CASIPTSGRAGEQYF. As DNA, the CDR3 is TGTGCCAGCATCCCGACTAGCGGGAGGGCCGGGGAGCAGTACTTC. This chain uses TRBV6-1 with TRBJ2-7; 14 bases fit TRBD2. The ends lost 7 bases at V and 7 bases at J; junction bases unmatched: 9. This CDR3 comprises 15 residues. CDR1 MNHNS and CDR2 SASEGT come from the germline V gene.

This clonotype has a count of ten or more. The V gene is TRBV28, the J gene TRBJ2-5; TRBD1 is a possible D gene (6 bases). CDR1 and CDR2 from the germline V gene are MDHEN and SYDVKM. The CDR3 length is 13 residues. The germline V and J ends were trimmed by 6 bases and 7 bases, with 15 bases remaining between them. The CDR3 protein is CASSTTGLGTQYF. CDR3 DNA sequence: TGTGCCAGCAGCACGACAGGTTTGGGGACCCAGTACTTC.

This clonotype was found many times. The rearrangement links TRBV20-1 to TRBJ1-5; D is uncertain. V was cut by 6 bases and J by 0 bases, with 12 bases left in between. CDR3 length: 14 residues. Germline CDR1 is DFQATT and CDR2 is SNEGSKA (reference sequence). The CDR3 coding sequence is TGCAGTGCCCAGAGAGGATTTAGCAATCAGCCCCAGCATTTT. Its protein is CSAQRGFSNQPQHF.

As regards this clonotype: Just one base apart from a much larger clone, this may be a read error. J is TRBJ1-5 and V is TRBV27; no clear D gene. This CDR3 region has 13 residues. Germline CDR1 and CDR2: MNHEY and SMNVEV (reference sequence). The chain's CDR3 is CAGSSKPNQPQHF. CDR3 nucleotides: TGTGCCGGCAGTTCAAAACCGAATCAGCCCCAGCATTTT.

Ten or more counts support this clonotype. The chain couples TRBV28 to TRBJ2-2; 9 bases match TRBD2. Germline CDR1 MDHEN, CDR2 SYDVKM. V shed 7 bases, J shed 5 bases, and the junction held 17 bases outside the gene matches. This CDR3 comprises 18 residues. The CDR3 bases are TGTGCCAGCAAAGGCTTGGCGGGAGGGCCGGGAAGGACCGGGGAGCTGTTTTTT. Translated, it gives CASKGLAGGPGRTGELFF.

Many counts were recorded for this clonotype. This rearrangement joins TRBV12-3 or TRBV12-4 to TRBJ1-2; the match to TRBD1 covers 8 bases. Losses at the gene ends were 8 bases for V and 8 bases for J; bases not matched to a gene: 19. The CDR3 loop spans 16 amino acids. The DNA of the CDR3 is TGTGCCAGCGCCTCCTCTGGACAGGGAACCCGGGGGGGCTACACCTTC. Protein: CASASSGQGTRGGYTF.

This clonotype was recorded many times. This sequence joins TRBV18 and TRBJ1-1, with D hard to call. CDR1 is KGHSH, CDR2 LQKENI, per germline. This CDR3 spans 13 amino acids. The germline V and J ends were trimmed by 4 bases and 3 bases, with 9 bases remaining between them. The CDR3 DNA sequence: TGTGCCAGCTCACGGACGGGCGACACTGAAGCTTTCTTT. Translating it yields CASSRTGDTEAFF.

This clonotype was picked up many times. The rearrangement joins TRBV5-1 to TRBJ1-2, with D tentatively TRBD1 (6 bases). Germline assignment: CDR1 SGHRS and CDR2 YFSETQ. This CDR3 region has 15 residues. V was pared by 7 bases and J by 0 bases, with 16 bases between. The CDR3 spells CASRLGGDSNYGYTF. DNA of the CDR3: TGCGCCAGCCGGCTGGGGGGCGATTCTAACTATGGCTACACCTTC.